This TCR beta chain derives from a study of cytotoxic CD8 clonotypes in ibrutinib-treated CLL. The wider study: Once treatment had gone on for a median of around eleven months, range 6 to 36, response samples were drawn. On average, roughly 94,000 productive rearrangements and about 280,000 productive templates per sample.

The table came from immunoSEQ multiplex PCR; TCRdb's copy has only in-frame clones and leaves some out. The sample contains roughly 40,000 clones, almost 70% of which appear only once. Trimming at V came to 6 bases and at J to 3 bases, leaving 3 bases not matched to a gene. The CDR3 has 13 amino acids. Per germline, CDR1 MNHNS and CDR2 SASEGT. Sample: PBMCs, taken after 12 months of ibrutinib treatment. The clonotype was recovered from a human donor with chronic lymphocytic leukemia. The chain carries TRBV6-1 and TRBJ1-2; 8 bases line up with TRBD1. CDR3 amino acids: CASSVDRDYGYTF. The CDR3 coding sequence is TGTGCCAGCAGCGTGGACAGGGACTATGGCTACACCTTC.